This T cell receptor beta chain was identified in a study of T cell responses to AZD1222 COVID-19 vaccine. Findings of the study overall: After the peak T cell response, and only then, were repertoires sampled. The donor group comprised mostly white British people and more females; the analysis possibly underestimated clonal diversity. Spike-specific TCR breadth and depth both grew after two AZD1222 doses. Spike-wide coverage was observed for vaccine-associated CD4 TCRs, with dominant responses at 160-218 and 743-854.

In the case of this clone: Its antigen is as yet unknown.

Germline V gives CDR1 SEHNR, CDR2 FQNEAQ (reference sequence). The ends were cut back, 5 bases at V and 10 bases at J, with 29 bases in the middle. The CDR3 is 17 residues long. The method was immunoSEQ multiplex PCR; TCRdb's version includes in-frame clones alone and lacks a portion of them. The data contain roughly 180,000 clones, about 91% of them seen just once; the ten biggest clones take up 1.9%. The rearrangement links TRBV7-9 to TRBJ1-2, with a tentative D call TRBD1 (6 bases). This material consisted of peripheral blood, taken on day 0 of AZD1222 vaccination. The origin of this receptor is an adult in good health. CDR3 nucleotides: TGTGCCAGCAGCGCCGTTGGGGGGGCCGCTCGCCCCAGGTACTACACCTTC. Encoded protein: CASSAVGGAARPRYYTF.